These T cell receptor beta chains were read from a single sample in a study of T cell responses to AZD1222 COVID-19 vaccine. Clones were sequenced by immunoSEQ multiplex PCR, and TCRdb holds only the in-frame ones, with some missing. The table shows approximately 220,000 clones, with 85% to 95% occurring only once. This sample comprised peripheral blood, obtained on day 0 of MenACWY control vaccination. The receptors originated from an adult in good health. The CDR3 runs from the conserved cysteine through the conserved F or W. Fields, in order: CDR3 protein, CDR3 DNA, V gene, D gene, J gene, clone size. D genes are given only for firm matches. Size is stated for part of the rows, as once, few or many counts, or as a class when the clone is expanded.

CDR3 protein: CSASGWNQPQHF
CDR3 DNA: TGCAGTGCTAGTGGGTGGAATCAGCCCCAGCATTTT
V gene: TRBV20-1
D gene: .
J gene: TRBJ1-5
clone size: .

CDR3 protein: CASSLWGQGAFF
CDR3 DNA: TGTGCCAGCAGCTTGTGGGGACAGGGGGCTTTCTTT
V gene: TRBV5-8
D gene: TRBD1
J gene: TRBJ1-1
clone size: .

CDR3 protein: CASSLGSPFLYEQYF
CDR3 DNA: TGTGCCAGCAGTTTAGGGTCCCCTTTCCTCTACGAGCAGTACTTC
V gene: TRBV27
D gene: .
J gene: TRBJ2-7
clone size: .

CDR3 protein: CASSESGGGQPQHF
CDR3 DNA: TGCGCCAGCAGTGAGTCGGGAGGGGGTCAGCCCCAGCATTTT
V gene: TRBV10-2
D gene: .
J gene: TRBJ1-5
clone size: .

CDR3 protein: CAREISNTEAFF
CDR3 DNA: TGCGCCAGAGAAATTTCGAACACTGAAGCTTTCTTT
V gene: TRBV23-1
D gene: .
J gene: TRBJ1-1
clone size: .

CDR3 protein: CASSGTDRAKNIQYF
CDR3 DNA: TGTGCCAGCTCCGGGACAGACCGAGCCAAAAACATTCAGTACTTC
V gene: TRBV18
D gene: TRBD1
J gene: TRBJ2-4
clone size: once

CDR3 protein: CASTGANYGYTF
CDR3 DNA: TGTGCCAGCACTGGAGCTAACTATGGCTACACCTTC
V gene: TRBV3-1/TRBV3-2
D gene: .
J gene: TRBJ1-2
clone size: .

CDR3 protein: CASSSGPGGNQPQHF
CDR3 DNA: TGTGCCAGCAGCTCAGGACCCGGAGGGAATCAGCCCCAGCATTTT
V gene: TRBV7-9
D gene: .
J gene: TRBJ1-5
clone size: .

CDR3 protein: CASSTGQGAQPQHF
CDR3 DNA: TGTGCCAGCAGCACCGGACAGGGGGCCCAGCCCCAGCATTTT
V gene: TRBV5-8
D gene: TRBD1
J gene: TRBJ1-5
clone size: .

CDR3 protein: CASSDGAGGQETQYF
CDR3 DNA: TGTGCCAGCAGTGATGGAGCGGGGGGGCAGGAGACCCAGTACTTC
V gene: TRBV2
D gene: TRBD2
J gene: TRBJ2-5
clone size: .

CDR3 protein: CASRRLAGGLETQYF
CDR3 DNA: TGTGCCAGCAGACGACTAGCGGGGGGGCTGGAGACCCAGTACTTC
V gene: TRBV27
D gene: TRBD2
J gene: TRBJ2-5
clone size: .

CDR3 protein: CASLPDRVGGYTF
CDR3 DNA: TGTGCCAGCCTCCCGGACAGGGTGGGCGGCTACACCTTC
V gene: TRBV5-8
D gene: TRBD1
J gene: TRBJ1-2
clone size: .

CDR3 protein: CSVDRDSSNYGYTF
CDR3 DNA: TGCAGCGTTGATAGGGACAGTTCCAACTATGGCTACACCTTC
V gene: TRBV29-1
D gene: TRBD1
J gene: TRBJ1-2
clone size: .

CDR3 protein: CASSIRQGRTGELFF
CDR3 DNA: TGTGCCAGTAGTATAAGACAGGGGAGGACCGGGGAGCTGTTTTTT
V gene: TRBV19
D gene: TRBD1
J gene: TRBJ2-2
clone size: .

CDR3 protein: CASSFTGNTEAFF
CDR3 DNA: TGTGCCAGCAGCTTTACGGGGAACACTGAAGCTTTCTTT
V gene: TRBV5-5
D gene: .
J gene: TRBJ1-1
clone size: .

CDR3 protein: CASSPGTNEKLFF
CDR3 DNA: TGTGCCAGCAGCCCCGGGACGAATGAAAAACTGTTTTTT
V gene: TRBV3-1/TRBV3-2
D gene: .
J gene: TRBJ1-4
clone size: .

CDR3 protein: CASTKRGGETQYF
CDR3 DNA: TGTGCCAGCACCAAGCGTGGAGGGGAGACCCAGTACTTC
V gene: TRBV7-2
D gene: .
J gene: TRBJ2-5
clone size: .

CDR3 protein: CASSLEASFQFF
CDR3 DNA: TGTGCCAGCAGCTTAGAAGCTAGTTTCCAGTTCTTC
V gene: TRBV11-2
D gene: .
J gene: TRBJ2-1
clone size: .

CDR3 protein: CASSLEPPGQGWGYTF
CDR3 DNA: TGTGCCAGCAGCTTAGAGCCCCCCGGACAGGGATGGGGCTACACCTTC
V gene: TRBV7-2
D gene: TRBD1
J gene: TRBJ1-2
clone size: .

CDR3 protein: CASSQDVGTSGGDEQFF
CDR3 DNA: TGTGCCAGCAGCCAAGATGTAGGAACTAGCGGGGGTGATGAGCAGTTCTTC
V gene: TRBV3-1/TRBV3-2
D gene: TRBD2
J gene: TRBJ2-1
clone size: once

CDR3 protein: CASSQERTPNYGYTF
CDR3 DNA: TGTGCCAGCAGCCAAGAAAGGACACCTAACTATGGCTACACCTTC
V gene: TRBV14
D gene: .
J gene: TRBJ1-2
clone size: .

CDR3 protein: CAWGGLWGQQNTGELFF
CDR3 DNA: TGTGCCTGGGGTGGCCTTTGGGGACAGCAGAACACCGGGGAGCTGTTTTTT
V gene: TRBV30
D gene: TRBD1
J gene: TRBJ2-2
clone size: .

CDR3 protein: CASSHNRVSSYEQYF
CDR3 DNA: TGCGCCAGCAGCCATAACAGGGTAAGCTCCTACGAGCAGTACTTC
V gene: TRBV4-3
D gene: .
J gene: TRBJ2-7
clone size: .

CDR3 protein: CSVPDRERGKLFF
CDR3 DNA: TGCAGCGTTCCGGACAGGGAGAGAGGAAAACTGTTTTTT
V gene: TRBV29-1
D gene: TRBD1
J gene: TRBJ1-4
clone size: .

CDR3 protein: CASSLGQEQAFF
CDR3 DNA: TGTGCCAGCAGCTTGGGACAGGAGCAAGCTTTCTTT
V gene: TRBV9
D gene: TRBD1
J gene: TRBJ1-1
clone size: once

CDR3 protein: CASSEQAVTEAFF
CDR3 DNA: TGTGCCAGCAGTGAACAGGCAGTCACTGAAGCTTTCTTT
V gene: TRBV6-1
D gene: .
J gene: TRBJ1-1
clone size: .

CDR3 protein: CASSNTGGNYEQYF
CDR3 DNA: TGTGCCAGTAGTAACACAGGGGGCAACTACGAGCAGTACTTC
V gene: TRBV19
D gene: TRBD1
J gene: TRBJ2-7
clone size: .

CDR3 protein: CASLEPGGQGAHSNQPQHF
CDR3 DNA: TGCGCCAGTCTGGAACCGGGGGGACAGGGGGCCCATAGCAATCAGCCCCAGCATTTT
V gene: TRBV10-2
D gene: TRBD1
J gene: TRBJ1-5
clone size: .

CDR3 protein: CASSQGQGFEAFF
CDR3 DNA: TGTGCCAGCAGTCAGGGACAGGGGTTCGAAGCTTTCTTT
V gene: TRBV2
D gene: TRBD1
J gene: TRBJ1-1
clone size: .

CDR3 protein: CASTPPIGGENYGYTF
CDR3 DNA: TGTGCCAGCACCCCACCTATCGGGGGGGAGAACTATGGCTACACCTTC
V gene: TRBV2
D gene: .
J gene: TRBJ1-2
clone size: .

CDR3 protein: CASSEAPTIDTQYF
CDR3 DNA: TGTGCCAGCAGTGAAGCGCCTACCATTGATACGCAGTATTTT
V gene: TRBV2
D gene: .
J gene: TRBJ2-3
clone size: .

CDR3 protein: CASSERGTNEQFF
CDR3 DNA: TGTGCCAGTAGCGAACGGGGGACCAATGAGCAGTTCTTC
V gene: TRBV19
D gene: .
J gene: TRBJ2-1
clone size: .

CDR3 protein: CASSLEGRENSPLHF
CDR3 DNA: TGTGCCAGCAGTTTAGAGGGCAGGGAGAATTCACCCCTCCACTTT
V gene: TRBV27
D gene: .
J gene: TRBJ1-6
clone size: .

CDR3 protein: CASRGRPGELFF
CDR3 DNA: TGTGCCAGCAGGGGGAGACCCGGGGAGCTGTTTTTT
V gene: TRBV6-5
D gene: .
J gene: TRBJ2-2
clone size: .

CDR3 protein: CASSSDRGSNQPQHF
CDR3 DNA: TGTGCCAGCAGTTCTGACAGGGGGTCGAATCAGCCCCAGCATTTT
V gene: TRBV6-5
D gene: TRBD1
J gene: TRBJ1-5
clone size: .

CDR3 protein: CASSFSRRPSNQPQHF
CDR3 DNA: TGTGCCAGTAGTTTCTCCCGACGGCCTAGCAATCAGCCCCAGCATTTT
V gene: TRBV19
D gene: .
J gene: TRBJ1-5
clone size: .

CDR3 protein: CASSQDSSISGNTIYF
CDR3 DNA: TGCGCCAGCAGCCAAGATTCATCCATCTCTGGAAACACCATATATTTT
V gene: TRBV4-1
D gene: .
J gene: TRBJ1-3
clone size: .

CDR3 protein: CASGGRWAEAFF
CDR3 DNA: TGTGCCAGCGGCGGCCGGTGGGCTGAAGCTTTCTTT
V gene: TRBV2
D gene: .
J gene: TRBJ1-1
clone size: .

CDR3 protein: CASTSGVPTGELFF
CDR3 DNA: TGTGCCAGCACCTCGGGGGTCCCCACCGGGGAGCTGTTTTTT
V gene: TRBV2
D gene: .
J gene: TRBJ2-2
clone size: .

CDR3 protein: CASSWRAKNIQYF
CDR3 DNA: TGTGCCAGCAGTTGGAGAGCCAAAAACATTCAGTACTTC
V gene: TRBV28
D gene: .
J gene: TRBJ2-4
clone size: once

CDR3 protein: CASSLDRVYAEAFF
CDR3 DNA: TGTGCCAGCAGCTTGGACAGGGTGTATGCTGAAGCTTTCTTT
V gene: TRBV5-5
D gene: .
J gene: TRBJ1-1
clone size: .

CDR3 protein: CASSSGLMNTEAFF
CDR3 DNA: TGTGCCAGCAGTTCCGGACTGATGAACACTGAAGCTTTCTTT
V gene: TRBV27
D gene: .
J gene: TRBJ1-1
clone size: once

CDR3 protein: CASSISRGAREKLFF
CDR3 DNA: TGTGCCAGTAGTATTTCGCGGGGGGCGCGTGAAAAACTGTTTTTT
V gene: TRBV19
D gene: .
J gene: TRBJ1-4
clone size: .

CDR3 protein: CASSPGTVARQPQHF
CDR3 DNA: TGTGCCAGCAGCCCAGGGACAGTTGCCAGGCAGCCCCAGCATTTT
V gene: TRBV7-2
D gene: TRBD1
J gene: TRBJ1-5
clone size: .

CDR3 protein: CASSPPGLARGNEQFF
CDR3 DNA: TGTGCCAGCAGTCCTCCGGGACTAGCAAGGGGCAATGAGCAGTTCTTC
V gene: TRBV7-2
D gene: TRBD2
J gene: TRBJ2-1
clone size: .

CDR3 protein: CASSLAQASGELFF
CDR3 DNA: TGTGCCAGCAGCTTAGCACAGGCCTCCGGGGAGCTGTTTTTT
V gene: TRBV7-6
D gene: .
J gene: TRBJ2-2
clone size: .

CDR3 protein: CASSWDREDYGYTF
CDR3 DNA: TGTGCCAGCAGTTGGGACAGGGAGGACTATGGCTACACCTTC
V gene: TRBV6-5
D gene: TRBD1
J gene: TRBJ1-2
clone size: .

CDR3 protein: CASSFDAGYEQYF
CDR3 DNA: TGTGCCAGCAGTTTCGACGCAGGCTACGAGCAGTACTTC
V gene: TRBV12-3/TRBV12-4
D gene: .
J gene: TRBJ2-7
clone size: .

CDR3 protein: CASSKGRDSTYEQYF
CDR3 DNA: TGTGCCAGCAGCAAGGGTCGGGACAGTACCTACGAGCAGTACTTC
V gene: TRBV21-1
D gene: .
J gene: TRBJ2-7
clone size: .

CDR3 protein: CASTNAWGATEAFF
CDR3 DNA: TGTGCCAGCACTAATGCTTGGGGGGCCACTGAAGCTTTCTTT
V gene: TRBV6-6
D gene: .
J gene: TRBJ1-1
clone size: .

CDR3 protein: CASSDRARSEKLFF
CDR3 DNA: TGTGCCAGCAGTGACAGGGCGCGAAGCGAAAAACTGTTTTTT
V gene: TRBV6-6
D gene: TRBD1
J gene: TRBJ1-4
clone size: .

CDR3 protein: CASSSSNTAGSGNTIYF
CDR3 DNA: TGCGCCAGCAGCTCCTCCAACACGGCGGGCTCTGGAAACACCATATATTTT
V gene: TRBV5-1
D gene: .
J gene: TRBJ1-3
clone size: .

CDR3 protein: CASSYTQGIGTDTQYF
CDR3 DNA: TGCGCCAGCAGTTACACTCAGGGGATCGGCACAGATACGCAGTATTTT
V gene: TRBV5-1
D gene: .
J gene: TRBJ2-3
clone size: .

CDR3 protein: CASSKGQGNTEAFF
CDR3 DNA: TGTGCCAGCAGTAAGGGACAGGGCAACACTGAAGCTTTCTTT
V gene: TRBV2
D gene: TRBD1
J gene: TRBJ1-1
clone size: .

CDR3 protein: CATSRGRDGEKLFF
CDR3 DNA: TGTGCCACCAGCAGAGGCAGGGATGGTGAAAAACTGTTTTTT
V gene: TRBV15
D gene: .
J gene: TRBJ1-4
clone size: .

CDR3 protein: CASSPRVGDQFF
CDR3 DNA: TGTGCCAGCAGTCCGCGGGTCGGGGATCAGTTCTTC
V gene: TRBV6-5
D gene: .
J gene: TRBJ2-1
clone size: .

CDR3 protein: CASTLLGGSDGYTF
CDR3 DNA: TGTGCCAGCACCCTACTCGGGGGCTCGGACGGCTACACCTTC
V gene: TRBV27
D gene: .
J gene: TRBJ1-2
clone size: .